These 8 T cell receptor beta chains came from one sample sequenced in a study of early T cells in non-severe SARS-CoV-2 infection. A single record per CDR3 protein comes from TCRdb applying MiXCR to the 5' RACE reads. The repertoire consists of 35,000 to 50,000 distinct CDR3 sequences, with about 25% occurring once and the leading ten covering 3.5% to 5%. The source was whole blood, collected at baseline. These receptors were taken from an adult who was a healthcare worker with PCR-confirmed SARS-CoV-2 infection or an uninfected control (not recorded which).

The chain combines TRBV10-2 with TRBJ1-1; D call uncertain. This CDR3 comprises 12 residues. Trimming left V 2 bases short and J 11 bases short, with 12 bases between. The germline CDR1 and CDR2 sequences are WSHSY and SAAADI. The CDR3, as DNA: TGCGCCAGCAGTGAGACACCAAGCGGGGCTTTCTTT. This encodes CASSETPSGAFF.

This chain links TRBV7-2 with TRBJ2-1, with a possible D match to TRBD1 (6 bases). Germline CDR1 reads SGHTA; CDR2 reads FQGNSA. Trimming shortened V by 1 base and J by 8 bases, and 9 bases separated the two germline ends. The CDR3 runs 13 residues. The CDR3 protein is CASSLGRQDEQFF. The CDR3 region has the DNA TGTGCCAGCAGCTTAGGCCGACAGGATGAGCAGTTCTTC. Based on the CDR3 plus reference TRBV7-2 and TRBJ2-1, the full variable domain is GAGVSQSPSNKVTEKGKDVELRCDPISGHTALYWYRQSLGQGLEFLIYFQGNSAPDKSGLPSDRFSAERTGGSVSTLTIQRTQQEDSAVYLCASSLGRQDEQFFGPGTRLTVL.

The chain uses TRBV29-1 and TRBJ2-7, with 10 bases matching TRBD1. J gave up 1 base and V 6 bases, and 15 bases lay outside the gene matches. From germline, CDR1 is SQVTM and CDR2 ANQGSEA. The CDR3 runs to 17 residues. The CDR3 DNA is TGCAGCGTATCCTCCGCCGGGACAGGGGTCCCTTCCTACGAGCAGTACTTC. Residues: CSVSSAGTGVPSYEQYF.

This clonotype showed up just a few times. The chain has TRBV7-3 and TRBJ2-1; D gene ambiguous. Germline loops: CDR1 SGHTA, CDR2 FQGTGA. This CDR3 spans 13 amino acids. The V end lost 1 base, the J end lost 2 bases, and 3 bases lay between the germline ends. CDR3 coding DNA: TGTGCCAGCAGCTTAAGCCCCTACAATGAGCAGTTCTTC. Amino acid sequence: CASSLSPYNEQFF.

The chain couples TRBV4-3 to TRBJ2-5; tentatively, D is TRBD2 (6 bases). Trimming cost V 1 base and J 5 bases, with 11 bases left between them. This CDR3 comprises 14 residues. Germline V lookup: CDR1 LGHNA, CDR2 YSLEER. The CDR3 region has the DNA TGCGCCAGCAGCCAAGGGAGGGGAATGGAGACCCAGTACTTC. Amino acids: CASSQGRGMETQYF.

The CDR3 sequence is CASRGLYIETQYF. The CDR3 nucleotides are TGTGCCAGCAGGGGACTTTACATAGAGACCCAGTACTTC. This sequence joins TRBV6-6 and TRBJ2-5; possible D gene TRBD2, 6 bases. CDR1 MNHNY and CDR2 SVGAGI come from the germline V gene (reference sequence). Trimming cost V 6 bases and J 4 bases, with 12 bases left between them. This CDR3 spans 13 amino acids.

The chain combines TRBV6-1 with TRBJ2-3; 9 bases line up with TRBD1. The CDR3 has 15 residues. The ends lost 6 bases at V and 3 bases at J; junction bases unmatched: 7. From germline, CDR1 is MNHNS and CDR2 SASEGT. The CDR3 loop reads CASSDDRGRTDTQYF. The CDR3 DNA follows: TGTGCCAGCAGCGACGACAGGGGGAGGACAGATACGCAGTATTTT.

The chain couples TRBV6-5 to TRBJ1-2; D gene ambiguous. The CDR3 covers 15 residues. Trimming stripped 2 bases from V and 8 bases from J, with 18 bases between. Germline assignment: CDR1 MNHEY and CDR2 SVGAGI. The CDR3 reads CASSYAPTGSRGYTF. The DNA for the CDR3 is TGTGCCAGCAGTTACGCGCCCACCGGGTCGCGGGGCTACACCTTC.